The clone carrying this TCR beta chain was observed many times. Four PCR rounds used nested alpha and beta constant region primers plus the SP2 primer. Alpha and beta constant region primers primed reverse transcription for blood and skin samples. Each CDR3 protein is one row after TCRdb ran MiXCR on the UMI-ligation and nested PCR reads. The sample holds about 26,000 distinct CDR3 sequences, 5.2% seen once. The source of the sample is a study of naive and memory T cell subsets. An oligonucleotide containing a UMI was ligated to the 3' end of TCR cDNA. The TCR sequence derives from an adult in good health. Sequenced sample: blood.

The CDR3 region has the DNA TGTGCCAGCAGTTTAGTAGCGGGAGTTCAAGATACGCAGTATTTT. It codes for CASSLVAGVQDTQYF. This sequence joins TRBV27 and TRBJ2-3; 9 bases align to TRBD2. This CDR3 comprises 15 residues. Germline CDR1 reads MNHEY; CDR2 reads SMNVEV (reference sequence). Trimming at V came to 2 bases and at J to 5 bases, leaving 5 bases not matched to a gene.